This TCR beta chain was obtained from a study of cytomegalovirus exposure and HLA in healthy donors (dated by TCRdb to between 2016 and 2019). A note on the overall study: An earlier analysis of roughly 500 of the donors reported 276 Gb of sequence data and more than 90 million unique TCR beta sequences from about 200 million T cells. Every repertoire in the discovery cohort had been generated on one and the same sequencing platform. Roughly five DR-DQ haplotypes were handled as single units for association and clustering, since linkage in the cohort was strong. A later genetic analysis used genome-wide SNP genotypes for 398 of the 666 donors, treating that subset as a discovery cohort. About 300 gigabases of sequencing data and roughly 81 million unique TCR sequences made up an early release that covered approximately 620 HLA-typed donors. The later analysis used no new phenotypic data to find candidate immune exposures, relying instead on TCR beta sequences and their occurrence across donors. HLA typing covered class I and class II loci at four-digit resolution. Among some 400 genotyped donors of the cohort, an average of roughly 230,000 unique TCR beta nucleotide sequences was sequenced per donor, of which 15% to 20% were non-productive. In a later analysis, previously published TCR beta repertoires from some 640 donors were re-analyzed and high-resolution HLA genotyping was added so that TCR occurrence patterns could be studied. Of the roughly 400 genotyped donors, 75% to 85% were placed in the genetic ancestry cluster associated with self-reported Caucasian donors. The study aimed to test whether cataloging public T cell receptors could reveal signatures of past pathogen exposure. The study combined high-throughput TCR immunosequencing, statistical association of individual TCRs with disease status, and machine learning to predict cytomegalovirus infection status. Typing coverage varied by locus: about 620-640 donors for A, B, C, DRB1 and DQB1; roughly 560 for DQA1; more than 600 for DPA1; approximately 490 for DPB1. Besides the first cohort of approximately 710 subjects, a separate validation cohort made up of 120 different subjects was used. Donor age, sex, ethnicity and CMV serostatus were compiled together with the repertoire data. The T cell repertoires of several hundred subjects were profiled by immunosequencing and related to cytomegalovirus serostatus. To decide whether each TCR beta V gene segment behaved as functional or pseudogenic, an earlier analysis of approximately 620 of the donors relied on high-throughput TCR beta sequencing. The paper as a whole reports these results and caveats: A group of highly shared sequence variants was considered likely to be a technical artifact of the sequencing pipeline. Cytomegalovirus status was reported to be diagnosed by the classifier with high specificity and sensitivity in both the original and validation cohorts. A few of the identified cytomegalovirus-associated TCR beta chains were confirmed in vitro to be specific for cytomegalovirus antigens. Several of the top co-occurrence clusters appeared to be linked to parvovirus B19, influenza, CMV and Epstein-Barr virus, according to a later analysis. In a later analysis, TCR association rates were found to vary across HLA loci, with the most associated TCRs seen for DRB1 alleles and the fewest for HLA-C alleles. A later genetic analysis associated a missense DCLRE1C variant with V-gene and J-gene trimming of TCR beta chains, and an independent cohort replicated the association. In a later analysis, most CMV-associated TCR beta chains were found to appear HLA-restricted, with HLA associations seemingly driven largely by CMV exposure. CMV serostatus was the only immune exposure information available for the cohort. Specific HLA alleles were associated with roughly 16,000 TCR beta sequences at a false discovery rate of 0.05 in a later analysis. A later analysis found that HLA-associated TCR beta chains were more clonally expanded and had lower generation probabilities than equally common non-associated chains. Because HLA typing was missing for some donors at each locus, association tests included only the typed subset. Correlated functional status among segregating V segments might be attributable to linkage disequilibrium, but an unknown experimental factor could not be ruled out. According to the authors, the approach could potentially be generalized to other disease states and immunological phenotypes. A total of fewer than 200 TCR beta chains were listed by the study as associated with cytomegalovirus. A further reported finding was that TCR beta sequences accurately predicted the HLA-A and HLA-B alleles for most subjects in the first cohort. Some IMGT-functional V segments, including TRBV6-2 and TRBV6-3, could not be told apart with the 87-base-pair reads, so those segments were excluded. A later genetic analysis reported fewer N-insertions in productive TCRs among donors in an Asian-associated ancestry cluster than the roughly 690-donor mean. Only TCR beta chains were sequenced in this cohort, and the absence of alpha or paired-chain data limited detectable features. While some public TCRs were present in many individuals, most TCR sequences turned up only very rarely across donors. Roughly uniform sequencing depth across donors was assumed in presence/absence analyses, although this assumption may not hold. Because counts were too low, some 17 rarely observed V segments, including chromosome 9 orphons, were excluded from the earlier analysis of 587 of the donors. When HLA alleles, especially DR and DQ, strongly co-occurred, attributing TCR associations to individual alleles was difficult. Broadly in line with IMGT annotations, most TCR beta V segments showed up in productive rearrangements about 87% or about 30% of the time in an earlier analysis of approximately 640 of the donors.

Libraries were constructed by the immunoSEQ multiplex PCR assay. The multiplex PCR relied on a mix of 60 forward primers for TCR Vbeta segments and 13 reverse primers for TCR Jbeta segments. The CDR3 region of rearranged TCR beta genes was amplified from genomic DNA with a multiplex PCR assay. On the Illumina HiSeq System, the amplified TCR beta libraries were sequenced as 87-base-pair reads. On the authors' methods: A later analysis tallied roughly 80 million unique TCR beta chains across the 640 or so repertoires, and roughly 11 million of those chains were shared by two or more donors. Raw reads were error-corrected and collapsed into unique sequences by a nearest-neighbor algorithm in which closely related sequences were merged to remove PCR and sequencing errors. V, D and J gene segments were assigned by aligning CDR3 sequences to IMGT reference sequences. For a sequence to be retained, at least a six-nucleotide match to both a V gene segment and a J gene segment was required. Rearrangements were called productive when the CDR3 lacked stop codons and stayed in frame with V and J; all others were non-productive. CDR3 was defined by IMGT convention, running from the second conserved V-encoded cysteine to the conserved J-encoded phenylalanine. The earlier analysis of some 540 of the donors excluded any sequence lacking an unambiguous match to a single V gene segment. In an earlier analysis of approximately 590 of the donors, V segments were called functional above 56.7% productive rearrangements and were called segregating when the between-donor standard deviation exceeded 5%. A statistical classification framework was built for diagnosing cytomegalovirus status from the catalog of TCR beta chain sequences. A later analysis assigned V and J genes by comparing TCR nucleotide sequences with IMGT/GENE-DB human TR gene sequences. Using the TCRdist pipeline, a later analysis assigned CDR3 sequences along with most-parsimonious VDJ recombination scenarios. A later analysis defined each TCR beta chain by its CDR3 amino acid sequence plus V-gene family, and excluded reads lacking a unique V-gene family. To address suspected cross-contamination and a sequencing artifact, a later analysis removed approximately 600 highly shared, low-generation-probability nucleotide sequences. In a later analysis, a clonal expansion index was calculated for each public chain from normalized within-repertoire ranks of inferred template counts. In a later analysis, generation probabilities were computed with a VDJ recombination model fitted to out-of-frame rearrangements, and the resulting probabilities were checked against IGoR. A later analysis scored TCR-TCR, TCR-HLA and TCR-CMV co-occurrence with hypergeometric tests, applying a repertoire-size bias correction to TCR pairs. To estimate false discovery rates, a later analysis permuted the HLA or CMV assignments 20 times. In a later analysis, co-occurring TCRs were grouped using DBSCAN, with TCRdist sequence similarity added in when clustering inside HLA-allele-positive subsets. Co-occurrence clustering excluded repertoires with fewer than 30,000 or more than 120,000 public chains, plus five with anomalous nucleotide sharing. In TCRdb, the immuneACCESS table is reduced to in-frame sequences with V and J assigned. These tables do not hold every clone; where another copy was compared, an unresolved V gene accounts for under half, and the others remain unexplained. The D gene and trimming were derived from the DNA, and the V and J assignments and clone size from that table. A total of approximately 190,000 clones appear in this sample, 84% of them only once. Around 2.8% of the sample lies in the top ten.

The germline ends are 16 bases apart after V is trimmed by 1 base and J by 3 bases. From the cysteine through the phenylalanine, the CDR3 covers 16 amino acids. Only the CDR3 region is kept as DNA, spanning 48 bases read in frame from base 1. As encoded in the germline V gene (reference sequence), CDR1 is LNHDA while CDR2 is SQIVND. As to this clone: The clone's antigen remains unknown. No quality values exist for individual bases; no much larger clone is one base distant.

The cohort consisted of 650 to 850 healthy bone marrow donors. All cohort members were sampled while nominally healthy, although unrecorded immune exposures were likely present. The donor tested CMV seropositive and was one of the 289 seropositive cohort members. A peripheral blood sample was collected from each donor, and TCR beta sequencing was performed on peripheral blood mononuclear cells. Genomic DNA was extracted from the blood cell samples with the Qiagen DNeasy Blood Extraction Kit. The TCR sequence derives from a woman aged 50 to 65 in good health and CMV-seropositive. Sequenced input: PBMCs. The chain couples TRBV19 to TRBJ2-7, and TRBD1 may be the D gene, going by 6 matching bases. CDR3 loop: CASSIVHGTSYYEQYF. The DNA reads as follows: TGTGCCAGTAGTATAGTTCACGGGACATCTTACTACGAGCAGTACTTC.